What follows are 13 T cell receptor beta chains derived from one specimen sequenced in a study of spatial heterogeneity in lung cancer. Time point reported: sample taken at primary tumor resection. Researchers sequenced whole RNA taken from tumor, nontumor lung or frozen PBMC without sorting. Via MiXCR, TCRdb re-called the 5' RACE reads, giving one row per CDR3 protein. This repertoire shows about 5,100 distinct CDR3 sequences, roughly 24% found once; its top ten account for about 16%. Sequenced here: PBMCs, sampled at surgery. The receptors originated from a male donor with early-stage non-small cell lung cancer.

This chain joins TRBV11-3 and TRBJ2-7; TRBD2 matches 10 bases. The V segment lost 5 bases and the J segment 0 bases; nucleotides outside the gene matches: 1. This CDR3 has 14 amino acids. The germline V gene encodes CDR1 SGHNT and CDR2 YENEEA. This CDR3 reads CASSTSGTSYEQYF. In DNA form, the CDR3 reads TGTGCCAGCAGCACTAGCGGGACCTCCTACGAGCAGTACTTC.

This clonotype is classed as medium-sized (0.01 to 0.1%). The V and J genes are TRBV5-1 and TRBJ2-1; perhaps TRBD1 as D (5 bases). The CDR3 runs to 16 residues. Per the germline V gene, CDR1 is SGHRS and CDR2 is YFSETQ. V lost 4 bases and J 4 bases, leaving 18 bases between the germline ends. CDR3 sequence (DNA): TGCGCCAGCAGCGCCGACTTGGGGCGTCGGTACAATGAGCAGTTCTTC. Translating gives CASSADLGRRYNEQFF.

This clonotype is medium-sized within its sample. CDR3 DNA: TGTGCCAGCAGCCCTTTTGGATTAGGGTACGAGCAGTACTTC. Its protein product is CASSPFGLGYEQYF. V is TRBV27 and J is TRBJ2-7; the D is unclear. The length of the CDR3 is 14 residues. CDR1 is MNHEY, CDR2 SMNVEV, per germline (reference sequence). V was pared by 6 bases and J by 4 bases, with 16 bases between.

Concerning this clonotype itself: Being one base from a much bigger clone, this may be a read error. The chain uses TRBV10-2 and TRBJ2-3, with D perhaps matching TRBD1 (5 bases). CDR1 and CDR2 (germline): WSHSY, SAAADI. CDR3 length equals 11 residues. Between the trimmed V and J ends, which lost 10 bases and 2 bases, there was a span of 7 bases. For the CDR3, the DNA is TGCGCCAACAGGAACACAGATACGCAGTATTTT. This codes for CANRNTDTQYF.

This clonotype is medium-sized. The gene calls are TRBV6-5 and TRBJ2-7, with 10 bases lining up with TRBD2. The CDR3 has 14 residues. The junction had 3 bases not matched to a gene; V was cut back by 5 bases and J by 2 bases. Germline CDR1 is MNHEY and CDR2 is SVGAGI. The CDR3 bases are TGTGCCAGCAGTACTAGCGGGACCCCCTACGAGCAGTACTTC. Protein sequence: CASSTSGTPYEQYF.

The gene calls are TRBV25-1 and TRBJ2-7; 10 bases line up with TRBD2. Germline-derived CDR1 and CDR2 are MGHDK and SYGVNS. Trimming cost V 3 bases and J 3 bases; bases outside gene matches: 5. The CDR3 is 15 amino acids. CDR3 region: CASSDGLADYYEQYF. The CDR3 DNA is TGTGCCAGCAGTGATGGACTAGCGGACTACTACGAGCAGTACTTC.

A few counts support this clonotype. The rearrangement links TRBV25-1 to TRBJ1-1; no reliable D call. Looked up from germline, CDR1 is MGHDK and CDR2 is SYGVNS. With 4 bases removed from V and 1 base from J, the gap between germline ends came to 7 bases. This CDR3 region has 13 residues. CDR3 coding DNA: TGTGCCAGCAGTGGACACCCGAACACTGAAGCTTTCTTT. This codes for CASSGHPNTEAFF.

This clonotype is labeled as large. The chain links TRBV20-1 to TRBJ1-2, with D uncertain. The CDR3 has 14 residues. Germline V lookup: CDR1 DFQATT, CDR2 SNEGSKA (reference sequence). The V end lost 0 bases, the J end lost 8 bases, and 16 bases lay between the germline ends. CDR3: CSARDNGGNMGYTF. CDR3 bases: TGCAGTGCTAGAGATAACGGAGGGAACATGGGCTACACCTTC.

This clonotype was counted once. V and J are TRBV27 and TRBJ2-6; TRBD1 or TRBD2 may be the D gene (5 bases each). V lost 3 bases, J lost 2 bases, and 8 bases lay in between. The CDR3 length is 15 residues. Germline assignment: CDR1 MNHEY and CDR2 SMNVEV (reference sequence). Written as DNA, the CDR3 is TGTGCCAGCAGTTTGGGGGTCCCTGGGGCCAACGTCCTGACTTTC. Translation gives CASSLGVPGANVLTF.

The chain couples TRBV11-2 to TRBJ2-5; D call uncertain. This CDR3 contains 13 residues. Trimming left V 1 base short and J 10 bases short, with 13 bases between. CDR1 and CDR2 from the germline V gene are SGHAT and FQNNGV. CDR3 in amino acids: CASSLGVGDSQYF. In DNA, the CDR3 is TGTGCCAGCAGCTTAGGGGTTGGTGATAGCCAGTACTTC.

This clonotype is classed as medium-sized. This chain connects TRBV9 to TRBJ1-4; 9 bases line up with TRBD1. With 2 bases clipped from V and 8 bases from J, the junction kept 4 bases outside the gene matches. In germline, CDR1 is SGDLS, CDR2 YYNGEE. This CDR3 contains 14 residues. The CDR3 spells CASSVGTGREKLFF. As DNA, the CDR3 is TGTGCCAGCAGCGTGGGGACAGGGAGAGAAAAACTGTTTTTT.

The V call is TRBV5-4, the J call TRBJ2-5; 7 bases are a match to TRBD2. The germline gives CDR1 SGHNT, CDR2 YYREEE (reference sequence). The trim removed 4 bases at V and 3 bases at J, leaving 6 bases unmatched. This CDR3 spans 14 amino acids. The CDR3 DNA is TGTGCCAGCAGCAAGCCTAGCGGAGAAGAGACCCAGTACTTC. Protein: CASSKPSGEETQYF.

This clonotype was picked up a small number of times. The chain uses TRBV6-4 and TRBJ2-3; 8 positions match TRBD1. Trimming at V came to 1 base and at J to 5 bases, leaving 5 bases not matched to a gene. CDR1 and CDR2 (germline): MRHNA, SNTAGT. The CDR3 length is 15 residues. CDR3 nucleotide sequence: TGTGCCAGCAGTGACTGGGCAGGGGGCGTAGATACGCAGTATTTT. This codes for CASSDWAGGVDTQYF.